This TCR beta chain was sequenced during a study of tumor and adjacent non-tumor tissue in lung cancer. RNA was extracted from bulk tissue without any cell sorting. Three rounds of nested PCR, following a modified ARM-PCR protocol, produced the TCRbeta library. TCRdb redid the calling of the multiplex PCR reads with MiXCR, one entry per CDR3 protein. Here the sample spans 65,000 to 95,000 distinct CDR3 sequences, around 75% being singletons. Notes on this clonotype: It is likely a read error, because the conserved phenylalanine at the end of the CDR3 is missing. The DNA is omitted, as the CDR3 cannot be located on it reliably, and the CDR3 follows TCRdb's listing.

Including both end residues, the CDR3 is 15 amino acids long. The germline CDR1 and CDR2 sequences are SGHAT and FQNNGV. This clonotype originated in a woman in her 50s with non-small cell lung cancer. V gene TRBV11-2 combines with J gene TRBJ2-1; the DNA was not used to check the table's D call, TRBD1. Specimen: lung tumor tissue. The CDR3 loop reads CASSFVVQGHNEQLL.